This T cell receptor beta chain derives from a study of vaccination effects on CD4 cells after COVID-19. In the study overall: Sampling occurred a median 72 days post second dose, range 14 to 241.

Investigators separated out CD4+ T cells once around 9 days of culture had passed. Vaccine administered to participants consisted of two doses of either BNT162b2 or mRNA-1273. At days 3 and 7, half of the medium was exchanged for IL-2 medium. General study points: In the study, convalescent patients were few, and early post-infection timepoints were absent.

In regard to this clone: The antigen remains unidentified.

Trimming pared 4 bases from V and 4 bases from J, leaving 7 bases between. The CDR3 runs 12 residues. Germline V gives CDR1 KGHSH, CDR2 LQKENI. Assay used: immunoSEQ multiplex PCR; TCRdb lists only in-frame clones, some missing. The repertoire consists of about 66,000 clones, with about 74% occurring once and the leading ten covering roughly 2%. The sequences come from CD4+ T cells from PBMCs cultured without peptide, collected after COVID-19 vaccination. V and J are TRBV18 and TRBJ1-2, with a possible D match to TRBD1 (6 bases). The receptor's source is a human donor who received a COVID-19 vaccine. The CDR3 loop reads CASSRDTYGYTF. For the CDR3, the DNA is TGTGCCAGCTCACGGGACACCTATGGCTACACCTTC.